The 23 T cell receptor beta chains below all came from one sample that was sequenced in a study of CD8 T cells in ankylosing spondylitis. TCRdb fed the 5' RACE reads into MiXCR, producing one record per CDR3 protein. The table shows around 130,000 distinct CDR3 sequences, with 9.3% occurring only once. Sequencing was carried out using blood, either unsorted or a sorted T cell fraction (not recorded which). The origin of the receptors is a male donor with ankylosing spondylitis or in good health (not recorded which).

The gene calls are TRBV5-2 and TRBJ2-5; the table's D gene call, TRBD1, was not cross checked with the DNA. TRBV5-2 is assigned pseudogene status. The CDR3 sequence is 17 residues long. The CDR3 DNA reads as TGTGCCAGGAGCCCTTGGAGGGGGCAGATGAACCAAGAGACCCAGTACTTC. It encodes CARSPWRGQMNQETQYF.

This clonotype has only a few counts. The chain recombines TRBV18 with TRBJ2-7, with D unclear. Germline V gives CDR1 KGHSH, CDR2 LQKENI. Trimming took off 3 bases at V and 4 bases at J, with 7 bases between the two ends. The CDR3 runs 12 residues. The CDR3: CASSPTQYEQYF. In DNA, the CDR3 is TGTGCCAGCTCACCTACTCAATACGAGCAGTACTTC.

This clonotype appeared a few times. The V call is TRBV7-2, the J call TRBJ2-3; 13 nucleotides align to TRBD2. This CDR3 has 16 amino acids. Germline assignment: CDR1 SGHTA and CDR2 FQGNSA. V was pared by 6 bases and J by 6 bases, with 9 bases of the junction left unmatched. CDR3 sequence reads: CASSLQLAGGRDTQYF. CDR3 coding DNA: TGTGCCAGCAGTCTTCAACTAGCGGGAGGGCGGGATACGCAGTATTTT.

V gene TRBV5-1 combines with J gene TRBJ2-7; 8 bases are a match to TRBD2. Germline V gene sequence: CDR1 SGHRS, CDR2 YFSETQ. This CDR3 spans 16 amino acids. Losses at the gene ends were 4 bases for V and 5 bases for J; bases not matched to a gene: 14. The CDR3 coding sequence is TGCGCCAGCAGCCTTCCCGGGATTAGCGGGACCAACGAGCAGTACTTC. This codes for CASSLPGISGTNEQYF.

There are many counts of this clonotype. The chain links TRBV29-1 to TRBJ2-3; D possibly corresponds to TRBD1 (5 bases). The CDR3 spans 13 residues. The germline V and J ends were trimmed by 6 bases and 0 bases, with 10 bases remaining between them. CDR1 is SQVTM, CDR2 ANQGSEA, per germline. The CDR3 here is CSVRVTSTDTQYF. CDR3 nucleotide sequence: TGCAGCGTCAGGGTAACTAGCACAGATACGCAGTATTTT.

This clonotype appeared many times. The gene calls are TRBV29-1 and TRBJ2-3, with D perhaps matching TRBD1 or TRBD2 (5 bases each). Trimming left V 3 bases short and J 3 bases short, with 19 bases between. CDR3 length: 16 amino acids. The germline gives CDR1 SQVTM, CDR2 ANQGSEA. Here the CDR3 reads CSVEGRTQTTTDTQYF. DNA for the CDR3: TGCAGCGTTGAGGGACGGACTCAAACGACGACAGATACGCAGTATTTT.

This clonotype occurred many times. This chain connects TRBV20-1 to TRBJ1-1; 11 nucleotides agree with TRBD1. This CDR3 has 14 amino acids. V lost 6 bases, J lost 4 bases, and 7 bases stayed unmatched. Germline V CDR1 and CDR2: DFQATT, SNEGSKA (reference sequence). The CDR3 DNA sequence: TGCAGTGCCAAGGACAGGGGGCGAGTCACTGAAGCTTTCTTT. It encodes CSAKDRGRVTEAFF.

The chain recombines TRBV2 with TRBJ2-3; 8 bases align to TRBD1. Germline lookup yields CDR1 SNHLY and CDR2 FYNNEI. The CDR3 is 15 amino acids. The V segment lost 7 bases and the J segment 1 base; nucleotides outside the gene matches: 7. CDR3 region: CASTQQGVGTDTQYF. CDR3 bases: TGTGCCAGCACCCAACAGGGGGTCGGCACAGATACGCAGTATTTT.

This clonotype was observed at least ten times. This chain links TRBV5-1 with TRBJ2-4; 7 bases are a match to TRBD1. Germline V gene sequence: CDR1 SGHRS, CDR2 YFSETQ. V lost 1 base, J lost 2 bases, and 6 bases stayed unmatched. CDR3 length: 16 amino acids. CDR3 in amino acids: CASSLSQGSTKNIQYF. CDR3 nucleotides: TGCGCCAGCAGCTTGTCACAGGGGAGTACCAAAAACATTCAGTACTTC. Full variable domain (outside the CDR3, taken from reference TRBV5-1 and TRBJ2-4): KAGVTQTPRYLIKTRGQQVTLSCSPISGHRSVSWYQQTPGQGLQFLFEYFSETQRNKGNFPGRFSGRQFSNSRSEMNVSTLELGDSALYLCASSLSQGSTKNIQYFGAGTRLSVL.

This clonotype was counted at least ten times. This chain links TRBV20-1 with TRBJ1-1, with 10 bases that match TRBD1. Trimming removed 1 base from V and 7 bases from J; junction bases left unmatched: 9. This CDR3 has 15 residues. Germline CDR1 is DFQATT and CDR2 is SNEGSKA (reference sequence). The CDR3 DNA reads as TGCAGTGCTAGAGGTCAGACAGGGGGCCTGGGTGAAGCTTTCTTT. Protein product: CSARGQTGGLGEAFF.

This clonotype showed up many times. The chain uses TRBV20-1 and TRBJ2-1; 8 bases are shared with TRBD2. The CDR3 contains 15 residues. J was trimmed by 7 bases and V by 6 bases; bases with no gene match: 14. CDR1 DFQATT and CDR2 SNEGSKA come from the germline V gene (reference sequence). CDR3 amino acids: CSANRGAGGLNEQFF. For the CDR3, the DNA is TGCAGTGCCAATAGGGGCGCGGGAGGACTTAATGAGCAGTTCTTC.

J is TRBJ2-5 and V is TRBV20-1, with 7 bases lining up with TRBD1. With V trimmed by 6 bases and J by 4 bases, 5 bases remained unmatched. Germline V gene lookup returns CDR1 DFQATT and CDR2 SNEGSKA (reference sequence). The CDR3 totals 12 residues. In nucleotides, the CDR3 is TGCAGTGCGAGCAGGGGGTCAGAGACCCAGTACTTC. Translation gives CSASRGSETQYF.

This clonotype showed up just a few times. V gene TRBV6-5 combines with J gene TRBJ2-7; D is uncertain. The V end lost 0 bases, the J end lost 10 bases, and 16 bases lay between the germline ends. CDR1 is MNHEY and CDR2 is SVGAGI in the germline V gene. The CDR3 runs 14 residues. In DNA, the CDR3 is TGTGCCAGCAGTTACTCGCAACCCATGAGTTTTCAGTACTTC. Residues: CASSYSQPMSFQYF.

The sample holds many counts of this clonotype. This chain joins TRBV9 and TRBJ2-1; 7 nucleotides agree with TRBD2. The J segment lost 9 bases and the V segment lost 1 base, leaving 4 bases of the junction unmatched. The CDR3 consists of 13 residues. Germline CDR1 is SGDLS and CDR2 is YYNGEE. CDR3 amino acids: CASSVLGGGEQFF. Written as DNA, the CDR3 is TGTGCCAGCAGCGTATTGGGGGGGGGTGAGCAGTTCTTC.

This clonotype has at least ten counts. The chain uses TRBV6-1 and TRBJ1-5, with unresolved D. Germline V gene data show CDR1 as MNHNS and CDR2 as SASEGT. Deletions cut 6 bases from V and 7 bases from J, with 19 bases between. This CDR3 contains 15 residues. The CDR3 here is CASSHPQPPVQPQHF. CDR3 coding DNA: TGTGCCAGCAGCCATCCTCAACCCCCCGTCCAGCCCCAGCATTTT.

In this sample, this clonotype turned up many times. The genes are TRBV4-1 and TRBJ1-1; 10 bases line up with TRBD1. The V and J ends lost 3 bases and 4 bases, in that order; junction bases with no gene match: 8. The CDR3 has 16 residues. Germline loops: CDR1 MGHRA, CDR2 YSYEKL. The DNA of the CDR3 is TGCGCCAGCAGCCAGGCCGGGACAGGGGTTGGCACTGAAGCTTTCTTT. This encodes CASSQAGTGVGTEAFF.

The chain recombines TRBV12-3 or TRBV12-4 with TRBJ1-2; 9 nucleotides match TRBD1. The ends lost 1 base at V and 4 bases at J; junction bases unmatched: 1. CDR3 length equals 14 residues. This CDR3 is CASSLGGQGYGYTF. CDR3 nucleotides: TGTGCCAGCAGTTTAGGGGGACAGGGCTATGGCTACACCTTC.

This clonotype has ten or more counts. The chain combines TRBV7-2 with TRBJ1-2; D is unclear. Per the germline V gene, CDR1 is SGHTA and CDR2 is FQGNSA. The V gene lost 1 base and the J gene lost 0 bases, with 6 bases spanning the gap. CDR3 length: 14 residues. The CDR3 loop reads CASSLDMANYGYTF. The CDR3 DNA is TGTGCCAGCAGCTTAGATATGGCTAACTATGGCTACACCTTC.

The chain has TRBV7-9 and TRBJ2-1; D assignment may be TRBD1 or TRBD2 (5 bases each). The CDR3 contains 15 residues. V lost 1 base, J lost 8 bases, and 15 bases lay in between. Germline V gives CDR1 SEHNR, CDR2 FQNEAQ (reference sequence). CDR3 residues: CASSLVLSGRDEQFF. For the CDR3, the DNA is TGTGCCAGCAGCTTAGTTTTGTCAGGGCGGGATGAGCAGTTCTTC.

There are many counts of this clonotype. V and J are TRBV20-1 and TRBJ1-6, with 8 bases that match TRBD1. V lost 4 bases and J lost 3; bases outside the gene matches: 2. Germline CDR1 is DFQATT and CDR2 is SNEGSKA (reference sequence). The length of the CDR3 is 14 residues. The CDR3 nucleotides are TGCAGTGCTAAGGACAGGGTCTATAATTCACCCCTCCACTTT. Encoded protein: CSAKDRVYNSPLHF.

CDR3 sequence reads: CSDRVPGQGYYGYTF. CDR3 nucleotide sequence: TGCAGCGATAGGGTCCCGGGACAGGGGTACTATGGCTACACCTTC. The chain is built from TRBV29-1 and TRBJ1-2, with 10 bases identical to TRBD1. V shed 7 bases, J shed 3 bases, and the junction held 11 bases outside the gene matches. CDR1 and CDR2 from the germline V gene are SQVTM and ANQGSEA. This CDR3 spans 15 amino acids. The variable domain in full, with the rest retrieved from reference TRBV29-1 and TRBJ1-2, is SAVISQKPSRDICQRGTSLTIQCQVDSQVTMMFWYRQQPGQSLTLIATANQGSEATYESGFVIDKFPISRPNLTFSTLTVSNMSPEDSSIYLCSDRVPGQGYYGYTFGSGTRLTVV.

The chain joins TRBV7-2 to TRBJ1-1; no firm D call. The V end lost 3 bases, the J end lost 4 bases, and 6 bases lay between the germline ends. The CDR3 has 12 amino acids. The germline gives CDR1 SGHTA, CDR2 FQGNSA. The CDR3 spells CASSFSATEAFF. The DNA of the CDR3 is TGTGCCAGCAGCTTTTCGGCCACTGAAGCTTTCTTT.

The genes are TRBV4-2 and TRBJ2-1, with a tentative D call TRBD1 (5 bases). There are 13 residues in the CDR3. The ends were cut back, 4 bases at V and 8 bases at J, with 12 bases in the middle. Germline CDR1 and CDR2: LGHNA and YNFKEQ. The CDR3 is CASSPPVGDEQFF. The CDR3 DNA reads TGTGCCAGCAGCCCTCCGGTAGGGGATGAGCAGTTCTTC.